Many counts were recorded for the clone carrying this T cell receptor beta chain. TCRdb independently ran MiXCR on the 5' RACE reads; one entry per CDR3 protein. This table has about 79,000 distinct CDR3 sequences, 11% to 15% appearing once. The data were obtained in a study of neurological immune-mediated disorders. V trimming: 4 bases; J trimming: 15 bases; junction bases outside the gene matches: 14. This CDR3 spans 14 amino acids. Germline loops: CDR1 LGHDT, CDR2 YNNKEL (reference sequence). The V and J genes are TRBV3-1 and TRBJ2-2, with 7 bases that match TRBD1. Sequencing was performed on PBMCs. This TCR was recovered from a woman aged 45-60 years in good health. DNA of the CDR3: TGTGCCAGCAGCCCCGGACAGGCTATGGGGACGGTGTTTTTT. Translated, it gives CASSPGQAMGTVFF.